Presented here are 23 T cell receptor beta chains from one specimen sequenced in a study of regulatory T cells in long-lasting Graves disease. According to the study, TCR beta libraries were built with iRepertoire HTBI primers and CDR3-region Arm-PCR. TCRdb called the multiplex PCR reads again in MiXCR, with one record for every CDR3 protein. The sample lists under 450,000 distinct CDR3 sequences, 16% occurring once. Documented time point: newly diagnosed GD, antithyroid drugs for less than 3 months. The TCR library was prepared using RNA isolated from PBMCs. This same sample was also part of a study on T cells in Graves' hyperthyroidism and ophthalmopathy.

Specimen: peripheral blood mononuclear cells (PBMCs), collected at new diagnosis, from a patient treated with antithyroid drugs. Source of these receptors: a woman between 18 and 30 years old with Graves disease.

The sample holds many counts of this clonotype. This chain links TRBV29-1 with TRBJ1-4, with a possible D match to TRBD1 (5 bases). V was cut by 1 base and J by 10 bases, with 16 bases left in between. This CDR3 is built from 14 residues. The germline gives CDR1 SQVTM, CDR2 ANQGSEA. The CDR3 protein is CSVEVGAGRGKLFF. The CDR3 DNA reads as TGCAGCGTTGAAGTCGGCGCAGGGAGGGGAAAACTGTTTTTT.

This clonotype was seen a handful of times. CDR3 residues: CASSELYGTGIFQPQHF. The CDR3 region has the DNA TGTGCCAGCAGTGAATTGTATGGGACAGGGATTTTTCAGCCCCAGCATTTT. The chain couples TRBV2 to TRBJ1-5, with TRBD1 matching over 9 bases. This CDR3 has 17 amino acids. Per the germline V gene, CDR1 is SNHLY and CDR2 is FYNNEI. With V trimmed by 2 bases and J by 6 bases, 11 bases remained unmatched.

The chain is built from TRBV6-2 or TRBV6-3 and TRBJ2-4; TRBD1 matches at 7 bases. After removal of 5 bases from V and 0 bases from J, the junction contained 7 bases not matched to a gene. The length of the CDR3 is 16 residues. CDR1 is MNHEY, CDR2 SVGEGT, per germline. CDR3 in DNA: TGTGCCAGCAGTAGAGGGACAGAAGAAGCCAAAAACATTCAGTACTTC. Translated: CASSRGTEEAKNIQYF.

This clonotype was recorded many times. The chain employs TRBV6-1 and TRBJ2-2; a possible D gene is TRBD2 (6 bases). The CDR3 totals 13 residues. The ends were cut back, 10 bases at V and 2 bases at J, with 11 bases in the middle. In germline, CDR1 is MNHNS, CDR2 SASEGT. The CDR3 region has the DNA TGTGCCATCGGAGGGGACAACACCGGGGAGCTGTTTTTT. As protein: CAIGGDNTGELFF.

Ten or more counts support this clonotype. The rearrangement links TRBV30 to TRBJ1-2; D unclear. The V gene's germline CDR1 is GTSNPN and CDR2 SVGIG (reference sequence). CDR3 length: 13 amino acids. The ends were cut back, 8 bases at V and 2 bases at J, with 15 bases in the middle. DNA of the CDR3: TGTGCCAGAGGAGGGATTCAAAACTATGGCTACACCTTC. This translates into CARGGIQNYGYTF.

This clonotype has ten or more counts. The V and J genes are TRBV18 and TRBJ2-1, with D perhaps matching TRBD1 (5 bases). CDR1 and CDR2 (germline): KGHSH, LQKENI. This CDR3 region has 15 residues. V shed 2 bases and J shed 2 bases, with 10 bases lying between them. As DNA, the CDR3 is TGTGCCAGCTCACCAAAGGGGTCCGCCTACAATGAGCAGTTCTTC. Translated, it gives CASSPKGSAYNEQFF.

The table lists this clonotype with many counts. J is TRBJ2-5 and V is TRBV18; D call uncertain. There are 13 residues in the CDR3. V lost 2 bases to trimming and J lost 5 bases, with 9 bases between them. CDR1 is KGHSH, CDR2 LQKENI, per germline. The CDR3 bases are TGTGCCAGCTCACCAAGCCGCGGCGAGACCCAGTACTTC. Its translation is CASSPSRGETQYF.

The rearrangement uses TRBV3-1 and TRBJ2-1; 8 positions agree with TRBD2. The V gene end was trimmed by 3 bases and the J gene end by 5 bases; junction bases not matched to a gene: 6. CDR3 length equals 15 residues. Germline V gene lookup returns CDR1 LGHDT and CDR2 YNNKEL (reference sequence). The CDR3 DNA is TGTGCCAGCAGCCAGGGCGGGGGGCCGAACAATGAGCAGTTCTTC. Translation gives CASSQGGGPNNEQFF.

This sequence joins TRBV19 and TRBJ1-1; D unclear. Germline lookup yields CDR1 LNHDA and CDR2 SQIVND (reference sequence). The CDR3 consists of 16 residues. V was cut by 3 bases and J by 1 base, with 15 bases left in between. CDR3 residues: CASSILGAHSNTEAFF. CDR3 in DNA: TGTGCCAGTAGTATCTTGGGCGCTCATTCGAACACTGAAGCTTTCTTT.

Ten or more counts support this clonotype. The chain couples TRBV5-1 to TRBJ2-1; TRBD1 is a possible D gene (7 bases). V was trimmed by 0 bases and J by 6 bases, leaving 13 bases between them. Germline lookup yields CDR1 SGHRS and CDR2 YFSETQ. There are 15 residues in the CDR3. The CDR3 region has the DNA TGCGCCAGCAGCTTGGTGGCAGGGGGGATCAATGAGCAGTTCTTC. It yields the protein CASSLVAGGINEQFF. The full variable domain, its missing parts supplied by reference TRBV5-1 and TRBJ2-1, is KAGVTQTPRYLIKTRGQQVTLSCSPISGHRSVSWYQQTPGQGLQFLFEYFSETQRNKGNFPGRFSGRQFSNSRSEMNVSTLELGDSALYLCASSLVAGGINEQFFGPGTRLTVL.

This clonotype showed up many times. The gene calls are TRBV6-1 and TRBJ2-2, with D uncertain. CDR3 size: 13 residues. Per germline, CDR1 MNHNS and CDR2 SASEGT. The germline V and J ends were trimmed by 6 bases and 0 bases, with 5 bases remaining between them. The CDR3 sequence is CASRGANTGELFF. CDR3 nucleotide sequence: TGTGCCAGCAGAGGCGCGAACACCGGGGAGCTGTTTTTT.

The table lists this clonotype with many counts. This chain uses TRBV5-5 with TRBJ1-5, with D tentatively TRBD1 (6 bases). From germline, CDR1 is SGHKS and CDR2 YYEKEE (reference sequence). The CDR3 length is 15 residues. Trimming shortened V by 2 bases and J by 1 base, and 10 bases separated the two germline ends. The CDR3 is CASSLGQRSNQPQHF. Here the CDR3 DNA reads TGTGCCAGCAGCTTAGGACAGAGAAGCAATCAGCCCCAGCATTTT.

This clonotype was observed many times. The rearrangement uses TRBV3-1 and TRBJ2-7; no clear D gene. CDR3 length: 12 residues. V was shortened by 2 bases and J by 4 bases, with 6 bases between the two germline ends. Germline loops: CDR1 LGHDT, CDR2 YNNKEL (reference sequence). CDR3 in amino acids: CASSQKSYEQYF. CDR3 coding DNA: TGTGCCAGCAGCCAAAAGAGTTACGAGCAGTACTTC.

The chain uses TRBV19 and TRBJ1-2; D is possibly TRBD1 (5 bases). Per germline, CDR1 LNHDA and CDR2 SQIVND (reference sequence). The CDR3 length is 14 residues. The germline V and J ends were trimmed by 7 bases and 2 bases, with 14 bases remaining between them. In DNA, the CDR3 is TGTGCCAGTACCCTCCGCAGGGAGAACTATGGCTACACCTTC. Encoded protein: CASTLRRENYGYTF.

Many counts were recorded for this clonotype. The chain recombines TRBV28 with TRBJ1-5; the match to TRBD1 covers 10 bases. CDR1 is MDHEN, CDR2 SYDVKM, per germline. V shed 7 bases, J shed 1 base, and the junction held 22 bases outside the gene matches. The CDR3 consists of 21 residues. The CDR3 sequence: CASKNNLGTGVGYKSNQPQHF. In nucleotides, the CDR3 is TGTGCCAGCAAAAATAACCTGGGGACAGGGGTAGGATATAAGAGCAATCAGCCCCAGCATTTT.

This clonotype was counted a few times. This chain uses TRBV7-2 with TRBJ2-1; D possibly uses TRBD1 or TRBD2 (5 bases each). The CDR3 runs 16 residues. Germline V gives CDR1 SGHTA, CDR2 FQGNSA. Trimming removed 5 bases from V and 6 bases from J, with 20 bases in between. CDR3 nucleotides: TGTGCCAGCAGCCCAAGGTCTCTAGCCGGGGCCAATGAGCAGTTCTTC. This encodes CASSPRSLAGANEQFF.

The rearrangement links TRBV7-2 to TRBJ1-3, with D hard to call. Germline lookup yields CDR1 SGHTA and CDR2 FQGNSA. The germline V and J ends were trimmed by 5 bases and 7 bases, with 12 bases remaining between them. The CDR3 spans 13 residues. The CDR3 sequence: CASSPAGPNTIYF. Written as DNA, the CDR3 is TGTGCCAGCAGCCCAGCTGGGCCTAACACCATATATTTT.

CDR3 protein: CASSLSGTGNEQFF. For the CDR3, the DNA is TGTGCCAGCAGTTTGTCCGGGACAGGGAACGAGCAGTTCTTC. V and J are TRBV2 and TRBJ2-1; 9 bases match TRBD1. V gave up 5 bases and J gave up 10 bases; unmatched junction bases: 9. The germline gives CDR1 SNHLY, CDR2 FYNNEI. The CDR3 consists of 14 residues.

This clonotype was counted at least ten times. This chain uses TRBV12-3 or TRBV12-4 with TRBJ1-5, with D maybe TRBD1 (5 bases). V shed 6 bases and J shed 1 base, with 10 bases lying between them. The CDR3 has 14 residues. CDR3 nucleotide sequence: TGTGCCAGCAGCTACCGGGACAGCAATCAGCCCCAGCATTTT. Protein sequence: CASSYRDSNQPQHF.

This clonotype came up many times. The chain recombines TRBV20-1 with TRBJ2-3; D assignment may be TRBD1 or TRBD2 (7 bases each). CDR3 length: 14 amino acids. V lost 8 bases, J lost 3 bases, and 18 bases lay in between. CDR1 and CDR2 from the germline V gene are DFQATT and SNEGSKA (reference sequence). For the CDR3, the DNA is TGCAGTACGGGCAGGGGGGGAAGTACAGATACGCAGTATTTT. It translates to CSTGRGGSTDTQYF.

The chain combines TRBV20-1 with TRBJ2-1; 12 bases agree with TRBD2. There are 14 residues in the CDR3. V gave up 5 bases and J gave up 7 bases; unmatched junction bases: 6. Per germline, CDR1 DFQATT and CDR2 SNEGSKA (reference sequence). CDR3 sequence reads: CSAGGTSGLNEQFF. CDR3 DNA: TGCAGTGCTGGTGGGACTAGCGGGTTAAATGAGCAGTTCTTC.

V usage is TRBV4-1 and J usage is TRBJ2-2; D gene ambiguous. The CDR3 runs 15 residues. V was cut by 0 bases and J by 1 base, with 6 bases left in between. From germline, CDR1 is MGHRA and CDR2 YSYEKL. CDR3 nucleotides: TGCGCCAGCAGCCAAGAGAGCCTGAACACCGGGGAGCTGTTTTTT. Translating it yields CASSQESLNTGELFF.

Concerning this clonotype itself: This may arise from a read error, as a much more abundant clone is one base away. V usage is TRBV13 and J usage is TRBJ2-3, with 13 bases identical to TRBD2. The CDR3 is made up of 19 amino acids. The V and J ends lost 5 bases and 1 base, in that order; junction bases with no gene match: 12. Germline CDR1 PRHDT, CDR2 FYEKMQ (reference sequence). This chain's CDR3 is CASSRRLAGGWPRTDTQYF. The DNA for the CDR3 is TGTGCCAGCAGCCGTAGACTAGCGGGGGGCTGGCCTCGCACAGATACGCAGTATTTT. Looking up the rest from reference TRBV13 and TRBJ2-3 gives the full variable domain: AAGVIQSPRHLIKEKRETATLKCYPIPRHDTVYWYQQGPGQDPQFLISFYEKMQSDKGSIPDRFSAQQFSDYHSELNMSSLELGDSALYFCASSRRLAGGWPRTDTQYFGPGTRLTVL.